One sample yielded the 27 T cell receptor beta chains listed below, sequenced in a study of blood T cell repertoires in COVID-19. Profiling relied on immunoSEQ multiplex PCR, and the TCRdb table lists in-frame clones only, not all of them. The sample lists some 270,000 clones, approximately 85% occurring once. Sequenced input: PBMCs or T cells enriched from blood (not recorded which). These receptors came from a woman in her 30s who had recovered from COVID-19.

The chain links TRBV5-1 to TRBJ2-2; 7 positions agree with TRBD2. Germline V gene data show CDR1 as SGHRS and CDR2 as YFSETQ. V shed 4 bases, J shed 0 bases, and the junction held 3 bases outside the gene matches. The CDR3 is made up of 15 amino acids. The CDR3 region is CASSRGDSNTGELFF. The CDR3 DNA reads TGCGCCAGCAGCCGGGGGGATTCGAACACCGGGGAGCTGTTTTTT.

CDR3 loop: CASSGDREGYTF. CDR3 in DNA: TGTGCCAGCAGCGGGGACAGGGAAGGCTACACCTTC. This chain links TRBV25-1 with TRBJ1-2; 9 bases map to TRBD1. CDR1 and CDR2 from the germline V gene are MGHDK and SYGVNS. This CDR3 comprises 12 residues. J lost 8 bases, V lost 6 bases, and 4 bases had no gene match.

The chain has TRBV7-8 and TRBJ1-5; 9 positions match TRBD1. Per the germline V gene, CDR1 is SGHVS and CDR2 is FQNEAQ. CDR3 length: 15 amino acids. V lost 5 bases to trimming and J lost 7 bases; unmatched junction nucleotides: 9. The CDR3 sequence is CASSPLGQGLQPQHF. Written as DNA, the CDR3 is TGTGCCAGCAGCCCGCTGGGACAGGGTTTGCAGCCCCAGCATTTT.

The chain has TRBV18 and TRBJ2-6; the match to TRBD2 covers 8 bases. CDR3 size: 18 residues. Germline CDR1 KGHSH, CDR2 LQKENI. Trimming at V came to 3 bases and at J to 0 bases, leaving 7 bases not matched to a gene. CDR3 coding DNA: TGTGCCAGCTCACCTTCACTAGCGGTGAGCTCTGGGGCCAACGTCCTGACTTTC. Translation: CASSPSLAVSSGANVLTF.

The V call is TRBV7-9, the J call TRBJ1-3; a possible D gene is TRBD1 (5 bases). CDR3 length: 15 residues. Germline CDR1 and CDR2: SEHNR and FQNEAQ (reference sequence). The V and J ends lost 2 bases and 0 bases respectively, with 8 bases between them. The CDR3 DNA is TGTGCCAGCAGCTTACAGGGATCCTCTGGAAACACCATATATTTT. The encoded protein is CASSLQGSSGNTIYF.

This chain joins TRBV18 and TRBJ1-4, with 7 bases identical to TRBD1. V shed 4 bases, J shed 7 bases, and the junction held 6 bases outside the gene matches. The CDR3 extends over 14 amino acids. Germline CDR1 is KGHSH and CDR2 is LQKENI. In nucleotides, the CDR3 is TGTGCCAGCTCACTAGGGACAGAAACTGAAAAACTGTTTTTT. It translates to CASSLGTETEKLFF.

V gene TRBV15 combines with J gene TRBJ1-1; TRBD1 matches 7 bases. The length of the CDR3 is 15 residues. CDR1 and CDR2 (germline): LNHNV, YYDKDF (reference sequence). V gave up 0 bases and J gave up 10 bases; unmatched junction bases: 11. CDR3 DNA sequence: TGTGCCACCAGCAGAGAGACAGGGAAGTCGTGTGGAGCTTTCTTT. This codes for CATSRETGKSCGAFF. The variable domain in full, completed from reference TRBV15 and TRBJ1-1, reads DAMVIQNPRYQVTQFGKPVTLSCSQTLNHNVMYWYQQKSSQAPKLLFHYYDKDFNNEADTPDNFQSRRPNTSFCFLDIRSPGLGDTAMYLCATSRETGKSCGAFFGQGTRLTVV.

This chain joins TRBV28 and TRBJ2-3, with D possibly matching TRBD2 (6 bases). The CDR3 spans 14 residues. V was clipped by 8 bases and J by 4 bases, with 16 bases between them. Germline V gene data show CDR1 as MDHEN and CDR2 as SYDVKM. CDR3: CASCTAGWADTQYF. CDR3 nucleotides: TGTGCCAGCTGTACGGCGGGATGGGCAGATACGCAGTATTTT.

This chain joins TRBV20-1 and TRBJ1-5, with D possibly being TRBD1 (5 bases). Looked up from germline, CDR1 is DFQATT and CDR2 is SNEGSKA (reference sequence). V dropped 3 bases and J dropped 2 bases, with 14 bases sitting between them. This CDR3 is built from 15 residues. As DNA, the CDR3 is TGCAGTGCTAGTATAGTGGGGGGAGGCAATCAGCCCCAGCATTTT. This gives the protein CSASIVGGGNQPQHF.

J is TRBJ1-1 and V is TRBV29-1; D is undetermined. Looked up from germline, CDR1 is SQVTM and CDR2 is ANQGSEA. V was shortened by 0 bases and J by 4 bases, with 6 bases between the two germline ends. The CDR3 is 12 residues long. Written as DNA, the CDR3 is TGCAGCGTTGAAGATCTCAGCACTGAAGCTTTCTTT. It specifies CSVEDLSTEAFF.

J is TRBJ2-6 and V is TRBV7-9, with D perhaps matching TRBD1 (6 bases). The germline gives CDR1 SEHNR, CDR2 FQNEAQ (reference sequence). Trimming pared 5 bases from V and 0 bases from J, leaving 14 bases between. The CDR3 has 17 residues. CDR3 protein: CASSAVGGFSGANVLTF. As DNA, the CDR3 is TGTGCCAGCAGCGCCGTAGGGGGTTTCTCTGGGGCCAACGTCCTGACTTTC. The full variable domain, its missing parts supplied by reference TRBV7-9 and TRBJ2-6, is DTGVSQNPRHKITKRGQNVTFRCDPISEHNRLYWYRQTLGQGPEFLTYFQNEAQLEKSRLLSDRFSAERPKGSFSTLEIQRTEQGDSAMYLCASSAVGGFSGANVLTFGAGSRLTVL.

The chain carries TRBV2 and TRBJ1-4; D is possibly TRBD1 (6 bases). V was cut by 8 bases and J by 0 bases, with 19 bases left in between. The germline V gene has CDR1 SNHLY and CDR2 FYNNEI. The CDR3 extends over 17 amino acids. DNA of the CDR3: TGTGCCAGCCTCCATTTGCAGGGGAGTTCAACTAATGAAAAACTGTTTTTT. This translates into CASLHLQGSSTNEKLFF.

DNA for the CDR3: TGTGCCAGCAGCTGGCGTCAGGAAACTGAAGCTTTCTTT. Amino acids: CASSWRQETEAFF. The chain uses TRBV7-9 and TRBJ1-1; D gene unclear. The V gene lost 4 bases and the J gene lost 5 bases, with 11 bases spanning the gap. The CDR3 totals 13 residues. Germline loops: CDR1 SEHNR, CDR2 FQNEAQ (reference sequence).

This rearrangement joins TRBV4-1 to TRBJ2-5; D is perhaps TRBD1 (5 bases). The CDR3 runs 14 residues. V was shortened by 3 bases and J by 8 bases, with 16 bases between the two germline ends. Germline values: CDR1 MGHRA, CDR2 YSYEKL. The CDR3 is CASSHRQNEFTQYF. Written as DNA, the CDR3 is TGCGCCAGCAGCCACCGACAGAATGAATTTACCCAGTACTTC.

This sequence joins TRBV5-1 and TRBJ2-3; D is uncertain. The CDR3 sequence is 14 residues long. V dropped 4 bases and J dropped 0 bases, with 9 bases sitting between them. Germline CDR1 SGHRS, CDR2 YFSETQ. The CDR3 loop is CASSPEPSTDTQYF. In nucleotides, the CDR3 is TGCGCCAGCAGCCCGGAGCCTAGCACAGATACGCAGTATTTT. Complete variable domain (other parts from reference TRBV5-1 and TRBJ2-3): KAGVTQTPRYLIKTRGQQVTLSCSPISGHRSVSWYQQTPGQGLQFLFEYFSETQRNKGNFPGRFSGRQFSNSRSEMNVSTLELGDSALYLCASSPEPSTDTQYFGPGTRLTVL.

CDR3 sequence reads: CASSTGGLAEETQYF. The CDR3 nucleotides read TGTGCCAGCAGCACCGGAGGACTAGCGGAAGAGACCCAGTACTTC. This chain links TRBV7-3 with TRBJ2-5, with 10 bases lining up with TRBD2. Germline V lookup: CDR1 SGHTA, CDR2 FQGTGA. J lost 3 bases, V lost 5 bases, and 6 bases had no gene match. CDR3 size: 15 residues. Full variable domain (missing parts from reference TRBV7-3 and TRBJ2-5): GAGVSQTPSNKVTEKGKYVELRCDPISGHTALYWYRQSLGQGPEFLIYFQGTGAADDSGLPNDRFFAVRPEGSVSTLKIQRTERGDSAVYLCASSTGGLAEETQYFGPGTRLLVL.

The chain couples TRBV25-1 to TRBJ2-7, with 8 bases lining up with TRBD2. This CDR3 is built from 15 residues. CDR1 MGHDK and CDR2 SYGVNS come from the germline V gene. V dropped 7 bases and J dropped 2; count of bases not matched to a gene: 10. The CDR3 bases are TGTGCCAGCACCGGGGGGGCTGGTGAGCCCTACGAGCAGTACTTC. Translation: CASTGGAGEPYEQYF.

The rearrangement joins TRBV11-2 to TRBJ1-2, with 8 bases that match TRBD1. This CDR3 comprises 16 residues. The V segment lost 6 bases and the J segment 0 bases; nucleotides outside the gene matches: 9. The germline gives CDR1 SGHAT, CDR2 FQNNGV. The CDR3 DNA sequence: TGTGCCAGCAGTTATAGGGGGGGACAGGCTAACTATGGCTACACCTTC. The encoded protein is CASSYRGGQANYGYTF.

The chain is built from TRBV28 and TRBJ1-2, with a weak D call TRBD1 (6 bases). CDR3 length: 17 residues. Germline CDR1 reads MDHEN; CDR2 reads SYDVKM. Deletions cut 0 bases from V and 4 bases from J, with 18 bases between. The CDR3 DNA sequence: TGTGCCAGCAGTTTATGGGGTTCCAGGGGATGGGGCTATGGCTACACCTTC. It is translated as CASSLWGSRGWGYGYTF.

The chain combines TRBV2 with TRBJ1-2, with D tentatively TRBD1 (5 bases). CDR1 is SNHLY and CDR2 is FYNNEI in the germline V gene. The germline V and J ends were trimmed by 8 bases and 0 bases, with 22 bases remaining between them. This CDR3 is 17 amino acids long. The CDR3 loop reads CASWFLELKGTNYGYTF. The CDR3 DNA follows: TGTGCCAGCTGGTTTCTTGAGTTAAAGGGGACTAACTATGGCTACACCTTC.

This chain uses TRBV4-2 with TRBJ2-7; TRBD1 agrees at 8 bases. The V gene's germline CDR1 is LGHNA and CDR2 YNFKEQ. With V trimmed by 3 bases and J by 2 bases, 3 bases remained unmatched. The CDR3 totals 14 residues. CDR3 residues: CASSQGQDTYEQYF. In DNA, the CDR3 is TGTGCCAGCAGCCAGGGACAGGACACCTACGAGCAGTACTTC.

V gene TRBV28 combines with J gene TRBJ2-2, with TRBD1 matching 8 bases. The germline CDR1 and CDR2 sequences are MDHEN and SYDVKM. The CDR3 length is 15 residues. Losses at the gene ends were 5 bases for V and 2 bases for J; bases not matched to a gene: 4. Here the CDR3 reads CASSPTGVNTGELFF. The CDR3 DNA is TGTGCCAGCAGTCCGACAGGGGTCAACACCGGGGAGCTGTTTTTT.

The chain joins TRBV6-5 to TRBJ1-2, with D possibly TRBD1 on 6 matching bases. This CDR3 is 15 amino acids long. Germline V gene sequence: CDR1 MNHEY, CDR2 SVGAGI. Trimming stripped 5 bases from V and 0 bases from J, with 13 bases between. In DNA, the CDR3 is TGTGCCAGCAGTCCTCCGACAGGAGCTAACTATGGCTACACCTTC. Its translation is CASSPPTGANYGYTF.

V and J are TRBV5-1 and TRBJ1-2; D remains unclear. Germline CDR1 reads SGHRS; CDR2 reads YFSETQ. V shed 0 bases and J shed 6 bases, with 6 bases lying between them. CDR3 length: 12 residues. DNA of the CDR3: TGCGCCAGCAGCTTGGGAGGGAATGGCTACACCTTC. Translation: CASSLGGNGYTF.

V gene TRBV5-1 combines with J gene TRBJ2-7; D is ambiguous. The V and J ends lost 5 bases and 0 bases respectively, with 9 bases between them. The CDR3 runs to 13 residues. The germline V gene encodes CDR1 SGHRS and CDR2 YFSETQ. In DNA form, the CDR3 reads TGCGCCAGCAGGTCTAGGAGCTCCTACGAGCAGTACTTC. Its protein is CASRSRSSYEQYF.

The chain carries TRBV10-1 and TRBJ1-2, with 7 positions matching TRBD1. Germline-derived CDR1 and CDR2 are WNHNN and SYGVQD (reference sequence). V lost 3 bases and J lost 6; bases outside the gene matches: 7. The CDR3 extends over 14 amino acids. The CDR3 spells CASSETGQGDGYTF. The CDR3 nucleotides are TGCGCCAGCAGTGAAACGGGGCAGGGGGATGGCTACACCTTC.

The chain combines TRBV27 with TRBJ2-5, with 10 bases matching TRBD2. Trimming at V came to 8 bases and at J to 3 bases, leaving 12 bases not matched to a gene. CDR1 is MNHEY, CDR2 SMNVEV, per germline (reference sequence). CDR3 length: 16 residues. The CDR3 nucleotides are TGTGCCAGCGGTCGGGGGCTCCTAGCGGGGGAAGAGACCCAGTACTTC. This sequence encodes CASGRGLLAGEETQYF.